This T cell receptor beta chain is drawn from a study of blood T cell repertoires in COVID-19 (dated by TCRdb to the early 2020s). The study in broad terms: Collaborator samples came from the United States, Italy and Spain and covered acute and convalescent phases of COVID-19. The material from the prospective study consisted of cDNA or gDNA derived from T cells, B-cell-depleted T cells, or PBMCs. The repertoires were released in a freely available public database meant as a resource for research on the immune response to SARS-CoV-2. Subjects who had been exposed to COVID-19, were actively infected with it, or had recovered from it provided the deeply sampled blood TCRbeta repertoires that made up the dataset. Where HLA class I and class II types were available, the types were taken from metadata supplied by the sample provider, not from assay-based typing. The samples were drawn from the first 160 participants of the ongoing ImmuneRACE study and from some 1,300 subjects provided by 6 global collaborators. Sample metadata almost always included a de-identified subject ID, COVID-19 status, age in years and sex. The paper as a whole reports these results and caveats: The quantity of clinical and demographic metadata differed by source and by participant and was supplied without curation.

The germline V gene supplies CDR1 SGHTA and CDR2 FQGNSA. The CDR3 runs 15 residues from the cysteine to the phenylalanine. Just CDR3 DNA is preserved here, 45 bases in frame from base 1. Unmatched junction bases come to 1, with V trimmed by 1 base and J by 0 bases. TCRbeta CDR3 regions were amplified from genomic DNA using the immunoSEQ Assay, a bias-controlled multiplex PCR. As for the original processing: Nucleated cell counts per sample were estimated from amplification of reference gene primers within the assay. Sequence reads were collapsed and filtered to measure the absolute abundance of every unique TCRbeta CDR3 rearrangement. For each sample, productive Simpson clonality was calculated as the square root of Simpson's diversity index across productive rearrangements. In TCRdb, the immuneACCESS table is reduced to in-frame sequences with V and J assigned. These tables do not hold every clone; where another copy was compared, an unresolved V gene accounts for under half, and the others remain unexplained. V, J and clone size are those of that table, while D and trimming were read from the DNA. In this sample the table shows under 90,000 clones, roughly 91% of which occur a single time. Of the sample, 7.3% falls within the top ten clones.

One collaborating source in Seattle enrolled patients during active infection and followed them longitudinally through the course of disease. The collaborating institutions used their own protocols to collect whole blood in K2EDTA tubes. For TCRbeta analysis, collaborators shipped samples in one of three forms: frozen whole blood, isolated PBMCs, or DNA extracted from either of those sample types. A word on this clone: Its antigen specificity is not known. Base qualities are missing; no much larger clone stands one base away.

The TCR was taken from a middle-aged man with COVID-19, enrolled during active disease. The chain employs TRBV7-2 and TRBJ2-7; TRBD1 agrees with 9 junctional bases. The sequenced sample consisted of peripheral blood. The CDR3 protein: CASSLGDRDSYEQYF. The DNA sequence is TGTGCCAGCAGCTTAGGGGACAGGGACTCCTACGAGCAGTACTTC.